This is a list of T cell receptor beta chains from one sample in a study of spatial heterogeneity in lung cancer. Using its own MiXCR run on the 5' RACE reads, TCRdb lists one record per CDR3 protein. The top ten hold over 9.5% of the sample, which has about 7,200 distinct CDR3 sequences, about 10% seen once. Material: lung tumor tissue, obtained at surgery. These receptor sequences come from a female donor with early-stage non-small cell lung cancer. The conserved cysteine and the conserved F or W are not part of the CDR3 here. The D gene is left open where the match is weak. Clone size, where shown, is once, few, many, or a class for clones that have expanded.

cdr3_aa: SASILGRTNYGYT
clone_size: many
d_call: NA
v_call: TRBV20-1
j_call: TRBJ1-2

cdr3_aa: SARPMTTQETQY
clone_size: NA
d_call: NA
v_call: TRBV20-1
j_call: TRBJ2-5

cdr3_aa: ASSERYEQY
clone_size: large
d_call: NA
v_call: TRBV7-2
j_call: TRBJ2-7

cdr3_aa: ASSPQGINQPQH
clone_size: few
d_call: NA
v_call: TRBV7-6
j_call: TRBJ1-5

cdr3_aa: ASSLSGHVTIEQF
clone_size: medium-sized
d_call: NA
v_call: TRBV5-1
j_call: TRBJ2-1

cdr3_aa: SARDRGGHSNQPQH
clone_size: few
d_call: TRBD1
v_call: TRBV20-1
j_call: TRBJ1-5

cdr3_aa: ATNQAYEQY
clone_size: large
d_call: NA
v_call: TRBV6-1
j_call: TRBJ2-7

cdr3_aa: ASSFREDYGYT
clone_size: few
d_call: NA
v_call: TRBV5-1
j_call: TRBJ1-2

cdr3_aa: SVGQGDTEAF
clone_size: NA
d_call: TRBD1
v_call: TRBV29-1
j_call: TRBJ1-1

cdr3_aa: SAPDRVHGELF
clone_size: medium-sized
d_call: TRBD1
v_call: TRBV20-1
j_call: TRBJ2-2

cdr3_aa: ASRGLFGTGKGSYNEQF
clone_size: many
d_call: NA
v_call: TRBV19
j_call: TRBJ2-1

cdr3_aa: ASSYWTGTGELF
clone_size: many
d_call: TRBD1
v_call: TRBV7-9
j_call: TRBJ2-2

cdr3_aa: ASSAGTGGMNEQY
clone_size: few
d_call: TRBD1
v_call: TRBV5-4
j_call: TRBJ2-7

cdr3_aa: SASGTGYGYT
clone_size: few
d_call: NA
v_call: TRBV20-1
j_call: TRBJ1-2

cdr3_aa: ASSEWNYEQY
clone_size: NA
d_call: NA
v_call: TRBV2
j_call: TRBJ2-7

cdr3_aa: SASPSYEQY
clone_size: many
d_call: NA
v_call: TRBV20-1
j_call: TRBJ2-7

cdr3_aa: ASSFPSQRLRFYEQY
clone_size: once
d_call: NA
v_call: TRBV6-2/TRBV6-3
j_call: TRBJ2-7

cdr3_aa: ASSRSAHGGNEQF
clone_size: few
d_call: NA
v_call: TRBV7-3
j_call: TRBJ2-1

cdr3_aa: ASSADRVGADTQY
clone_size: medium-sized
d_call: TRBD1
v_call: TRBV7-2
j_call: TRBJ2-3

cdr3_aa: AISESGLAGNDNEQF
clone_size: medium-sized
d_call: TRBD2
v_call: TRBV10-3
j_call: TRBJ2-1

cdr3_aa: ASSVEGQGWSEQY
clone_size: many
d_call: TRBD1
v_call: TRBV9
j_call: TRBJ2-7

cdr3_aa: ASSLRGQGTGELF
clone_size: NA
d_call: NA
v_call: TRBV12-3/TRBV12-4
j_call: TRBJ2-2

cdr3_aa: ASSLGENQPQH
clone_size: NA
d_call: NA
v_call: TRBV7-6
j_call: TRBJ1-5

cdr3_aa: ASIGQRSTDTQY
clone_size: few
d_call: NA
v_call: TRBV7-8
j_call: TRBJ2-3

cdr3_aa: SAPGQGTDEQF
clone_size: NA
d_call: TRBD1
v_call: TRBV20-1
j_call: TRBJ2-1

cdr3_aa: ASSLGQPGDTIY
clone_size: few
d_call: NA
v_call: TRBV5-1
j_call: TRBJ1-3

cdr3_aa: ASSQDLRANEKLF
clone_size: NA
d_call: NA
v_call: TRBV3-1
j_call: TRBJ1-4

cdr3_aa: ASSSGQGWDEQF
clone_size: many
d_call: TRBD1
v_call: TRBV5-1
j_call: TRBJ2-1

cdr3_aa: ASSSRSSYEQY
clone_size: many
d_call: NA
v_call: TRBV7-2
j_call: TRBJ2-7

cdr3_aa: ASSYSTGMEVRYT
clone_size: few
d_call: TRBD1
v_call: TRBV6-5
j_call: TRBJ1-2

cdr3_aa: AWSGGTDTQY
clone_size: NA
d_call: NA
v_call: TRBV30
j_call: TRBJ2-3

cdr3_aa: SARNLDRLLYNEQF
clone_size: NA
d_call: TRBD1
v_call: TRBV20-1
j_call: TRBJ2-1

cdr3_aa: ASSVGAGTGLDTQY
clone_size: NA
d_call: TRBD1
v_call: TRBV9
j_call: TRBJ2-3

cdr3_aa: ATSDLPRDSPHYGYT
clone_size: few
d_call: TRBD1
v_call: TRBV24-1
j_call: TRBJ1-2

cdr3_aa: ASSYQGSYNSPLH
clone_size: few
d_call: NA
v_call: TRBV6-2/TRBV6-3
j_call: TRBJ1-6

cdr3_aa: ASSFRDRVYNEQF
clone_size: few
d_call: TRBD1
v_call: TRBV5-1
j_call: TRBJ2-1

cdr3_aa: ASSAGRGGKNIQY
clone_size: few
d_call: NA
v_call: TRBV7-2
j_call: TRBJ2-4

cdr3_aa: ASSLHREIYEQY
clone_size: medium-sized
d_call: NA
v_call: TRBV5-1
j_call: TRBJ2-7

cdr3_aa: ASSSGQGGKNTEAF
clone_size: NA
d_call: TRBD1
v_call: TRBV5-1
j_call: TRBJ1-1

cdr3_aa: ASSLYGGGSTDTQY
clone_size: NA
d_call: TRBD2
v_call: TRBV7-9
j_call: TRBJ2-3

cdr3_aa: AIRTTGSGNTIY
clone_size: few
d_call: TRBD1
v_call: TRBV10-3
j_call: TRBJ1-3

cdr3_aa: ASSSDRLRNYNEQF
clone_size: NA
d_call: NA
v_call: TRBV6-5
j_call: TRBJ2-1

cdr3_aa: ASSPSSGPPYEQY
clone_size: NA
d_call: NA
v_call: TRBV7-3
j_call: TRBJ2-7

cdr3_aa: ASSSGVREITGEKLF
clone_size: NA
d_call: NA
v_call: TRBV7-6
j_call: TRBJ1-4

cdr3_aa: ASSQTDEFYGYT
clone_size: NA
d_call: NA
v_call: TRBV7-9
j_call: TRBJ1-2

cdr3_aa: ASSPLLEPQH
clone_size: many
d_call: NA
v_call: TRBV12-3/TRBV12-4
j_call: TRBJ1-5

cdr3_aa: AWSRDVNTEAF
clone_size: many
d_call: NA
v_call: TRBV30
j_call: TRBJ1-1

cdr3_aa: ASSYQGAHTQY
clone_size: few
d_call: NA
v_call: TRBV5-6
j_call: TRBJ2-3

cdr3_aa: ASSHTPGFEQY
clone_size: few
d_call: NA
v_call: TRBV4-2
j_call: TRBJ2-7

cdr3_aa: ASSLFRGNTEAF
clone_size: few
d_call: NA
v_call: TRBV5-1
j_call: TRBJ1-1

cdr3_aa: ASSGRPDNQPQH
clone_size: NA
d_call: NA
v_call: TRBV6-1
j_call: TRBJ1-5

cdr3_aa: ASSWDRGNTEAF
clone_size: medium-sized
d_call: TRBD1
v_call: TRBV19
j_call: TRBJ1-1

cdr3_aa: ASSLSDSTRSSYNSPLH
clone_size: NA
d_call: NA
v_call: TRBV28
j_call: TRBJ1-6

cdr3_aa: SVEGAHEKLF
clone_size: many
d_call: NA
v_call: TRBV29-1
j_call: TRBJ1-4

cdr3_aa: ASSLILGAFVDEQF
clone_size: medium-sized
d_call: NA
v_call: TRBV7-2
j_call: TRBJ2-1

cdr3_aa: ASSLDSGGAYNEQF
clone_size: many
d_call: TRBD2
v_call: TRBV7-2
j_call: TRBJ2-1

cdr3_aa: ASSPDRNYGYT
clone_size: many
d_call: NA
v_call: TRBV5-4
j_call: TRBJ1-2

cdr3_aa: AIKAPHRVGYGYT
clone_size: few
d_call: NA
v_call: TRBV10-3
j_call: TRBJ1-2

cdr3_aa: ASSYSRGSYNSPLH
clone_size: NA
d_call: NA
v_call: TRBV6-5
j_call: TRBJ1-6

cdr3_aa: SAVRISANYGYT
clone_size: medium-sized
d_call: NA
v_call: TRBV20-1
j_call: TRBJ1-2